Listed here are 9 T cell receptor beta chains from one sample, sequenced in a study of T cell changes during pregnancy in multiple sclerosis (dated by TCRdb to between 2017 and 2020). Library preparation was by the immunoSEQ multiplex PCR assay. TCRdb re-hosts the immuneACCESS table, in-frame sequences only. Its copies lack some clones; in the studies checked, an unresolved V gene accounts for under half of them, and the cause for the rest is not known. The sample yields about 83,000 clones; about 95% were counted once. Approximately 1% of the sample goes to the ten largest clones. The starting material was peripheral blood, obtained in the second trimester of pregnancy. The receptors originated from a female donor with multiple sclerosis, enrolled in a pregnancy study.

V usage is TRBV6-1 and J usage is TRBJ2-1, with 7 positions matching TRBD2. There are 16 residues in the CDR3. From germline, CDR1 is MNHNS and CDR2 SASEGT. The ends lost 2 bases at V and 2 bases at J; junction bases unmatched: 6. This CDR3 is CASSELGGGAYNEQFF. CDR3 coding DNA: TGTGCCAGCAGTGAACTGGGGGGAGGGGCCTACAATGAGCAGTTCTTC.

The rearrangement uses TRBV6-6 and TRBJ1-5, with TRBD1 as a possible D gene (6 bases). CDR1 and CDR2 (germline): MNHNY, SVGAGI (reference sequence). Trimming took off 3 bases at V and 0 bases at J, with 9 bases between the two ends. The CDR3 length is 15 residues. The CDR3 region has the DNA TGTGCCAGCAGTTATATGGGGGCTAGCAATCAGCCCCAGCATTTT. It yields the protein CASSYMGASNQPQHF.

V gene TRBV28 combines with J gene TRBJ2-7; D not resolved. CDR1 and CDR2 from the germline V gene are MDHEN and SYDVKM. This CDR3 is 12 amino acids long. V was shortened by 8 bases and J by 6 bases, with 14 bases between the two germline ends. CDR3 protein: CASSLSAREQYF. For the CDR3, the DNA is TGTGCCAGCTCTCTTTCTGCGCGCGAGCAGTACTTC. Based on the CDR3 plus reference TRBV28 and TRBJ2-7, the full variable domain is DVKVTQSSRYLVKRTGEKVFLECVQDMDHENMFWYRQDPGLGLRLIYFSYDVKMKEKGDIPEGYSVSREKKERFSLILESASTNQTSMYLCASSLSAREQYFGPGTRLTVT.

The chain recombines TRBV6-5 with TRBJ1-3, with TRBD1 matching over 11 bases. V dropped 4 bases and J dropped 0; count of bases not matched to a gene: 2. The CDR3 covers 16 residues. The germline V gene encodes CDR1 MNHEY and CDR2 SVGAGI. CDR3 sequence: CASSWGTGGSGNTIYF. In DNA form, the CDR3 reads TGTGCCAGCAGTTGGGGGACAGGGGGCTCTGGAAACACCATATATTTT.

The rearrangement joins TRBV9 to TRBJ2-7; 7 bases line up with TRBD2. The length of the CDR3 is 15 residues. From germline, CDR1 is SGDLS and CDR2 YYNGEE. V shed 0 bases, J shed 1 base, and the junction held 4 bases outside the gene matches. CDR3 DNA sequence: TGTGCCAGCAGCGTAGCCGCGGGAGAATCCTACGAGCAGTACTTC. As protein: CASSVAAGESYEQYF.

The V and J genes are TRBV30 and TRBJ2-6; tentative D call: TRBD1 (6 bases). Trimming shortened V by 0 bases and J by 1 base, and 16 bases separated the two germline ends. CDR1 is GTSNPN and CDR2 is SVGIG in the germline V gene (reference sequence). This CDR3 region has 18 residues. The CDR3 here is CAWSVGHRVPSGANVLTF. CDR3 nucleotides: TGTGCCTGGAGTGTAGGTCACAGGGTTCCATCTGGGGCCAACGTCCTGACTTTC.

The chain recombines TRBV7-8 with TRBJ2-7, with D maybe TRBD1 (7 bases). The ends were cut back, 6 bases at V and 2 bases at J, with 20 bases in the middle. CDR1 and CDR2 from the germline V gene are SGHVS and FQNEAQ. The CDR3 is made up of 16 amino acids. CDR3 sequence reads: CASRSGRGTDAYEQYF. The CDR3 DNA sequence: TGTGCCAGCAGGTCCGGCCGCGGGACAGATGCCTACGAGCAGTACTTC.

This chain uses TRBV5-1 with TRBJ2-3; D is undetermined. The ends were cut back, 1 base at V and 0 bases at J, with 9 bases in the middle. The germline V gene encodes CDR1 SGHRS and CDR2 YFSETQ. This CDR3 contains 15 residues. The CDR3 coding sequence is TGCGCCAGCAGCTTGCAGGCAGGAAGCACAGATACGCAGTATTTT. Translated, it gives CASSLQAGSTDTQYF.

The chain uses TRBV6-5 and TRBJ1-1; 7 bases fit TRBD1. Losses at the gene ends were 0 bases for V and 1 base for J; bases not matched to a gene: 2. Germline loops: CDR1 MNHEY, CDR2 SVGAGI. The CDR3 is made up of 15 amino acids. The CDR3 DNA reads TGTGCCAGCAGTTACTCGAACAGGGGGAACACTGAAGCTTTCTTT. Translation gives CASSYSNRGNTEAFF.